Listed here are 30 T cell receptor beta chains from one sample, sequenced in a study of graft-versus-host responses after intestinal transplantation listed by TCRdb under 2021. Dithiothreitol, EDTA incubations and collagenase D digestion were used to isolate intraepithelial and lamina propria lymphocytes from graft specimens. Receptor amplification or capture employed the immunoSEQ multiplex PCR assay. As stored in TCRdb, this immuneACCESS dataset retains in-frame rearrangements with V and J assigned. A fraction of the clones does not appear; measured against another copy, unresolved V genes explain less than half of the discrepancy, and the remainder lacks a known reason. The sample table holds 1,500 to 2,000 clones, of which over 75% were seen once. The ten largest account for 3% to 3.5% of the sample. The sample in question was ileum tissue, obtained 55 to 60 days after intestinal transplant. All receptors come from a human patient who received an intestinal transplant, so some T cells may come from the graft donor.

The J gene is TRBJ1-5, the V gene TRBV4-1; possible D gene TRBD1, 6 bases. Looked up from germline, CDR1 is MGHRA and CDR2 is YSYEKL. The CDR3 contains 13 residues. The V end lost 2 bases, the J end lost 9 bases, and 11 bases lay between the germline ends. The CDR3 here is CASSQLDSRPQHF. CDR3 nucleotide sequence: TGCGCCAGCAGCCAATTGGACAGCCGGCCCCAGCATTTT.

The rearrangement links TRBV6-1 to TRBJ2-7; D may be TRBD1 or TRBD2 (5 bases each). Trimming took off 3 bases at V and 2 bases at J, with 14 bases between the two ends. The CDR3 loop spans 15 amino acids. Per the germline V gene, CDR1 is MNHNS and CDR2 is SASEGT. The CDR3 here is CASSDPGQLPYEQYF. The CDR3 DNA sequence: TGTGCCAGCAGTGACCCGGGGCAGTTACCCTACGAGCAGTACTTC.

J is TRBJ1-1 and V is TRBV30; the D is unclear. V gave up 0 bases and J gave up 0 bases, with 5 bases separating them. Germline V gives CDR1 GTSNPN, CDR2 SVGIG (reference sequence). The CDR3 is 13 residues long. CDR3 amino acids: CAWSVPVNTEAFF. CDR3 DNA sequence: TGTGCCTGGAGTGTACCCGTGAACACTGAAGCTTTCTTT.

The genes are TRBV7-2 and TRBJ2-2; D call uncertain. In germline, CDR1 is SGHTA, CDR2 FQGNSA. Trimming removed 0 bases at V and 9 bases at J, with 2 bases between. The CDR3 is 11 amino acids. The CDR3 nucleotides are TGTGCCAGCAGCTTAGCCAGGGAGCTGTTTTTT. As protein: CASSLARELFF.

This clone was recorded a few times. The chain joins TRBV5-1 to TRBJ2-2; D unclear. The CDR3 runs 17 residues. Germline CDR1 reads SGHRS; CDR2 reads YFSETQ. V lost 4 bases to trimming and J lost 7 bases, with 23 bases between them. The CDR3 DNA reads TGCGCCAGCAGCGCCGGTTCTGTAAGAGCTAACGGCGGGGAGCTGTTTTTT. As protein: CASSAGSVRANGGELFF.

This clone was observed a handful of times. The gene calls are TRBV6-1 and TRBJ2-1, with 9 bases that match TRBD2. V lost 5 bases to trimming and J lost 7 bases; unmatched junction nucleotides: 9. CDR3 size: 15 residues. CDR1 MNHNS and CDR2 SASEGT come from the germline V gene. The CDR3 reads CASSFAGGPVNEQFF. The CDR3 coding sequence is TGTGCCAGCAGTTTCGCGGGGGGGCCGGTTAATGAGCAGTTCTTC.

The J gene is TRBJ1-1, the V gene TRBV29-1; 7 bases line up with TRBD1. The ends lost 4 bases at V and 2 bases at J; junction bases unmatched: 7. CDR1 and CDR2 from the germline V gene are SQVTM and ANQGSEA. The CDR3 has 14 amino acids. The CDR3 sequence is CSVARGSGNTEAFF. The CDR3 nucleotides are TGCAGCGTTGCCAGGGGGTCGGGAAACACTGAAGCTTTCTTT.

The rearrangement uses TRBV28 and TRBJ2-7; D unclear. This CDR3 has 12 residues. Germline CDR1 reads MDHEN; CDR2 reads SYDVKM. Between the trimmed V and J ends, which lost 7 bases and 2 bases, there was a span of 9 bases. CDR3 region: CASTEPPYEQYF. The CDR3 region has the DNA TGTGCCAGCACCGAGCCCCCCTACGAGCAGTACTTC.

The rearrangement joins TRBV6-4 to TRBJ1-5; TRBD1 matches 8 bases. CDR1 and CDR2 (germline): MRHNA, SNTAGT. The CDR3 has 15 amino acids. After removal of 6 bases from V and 0 bases from J, the junction contained 4 bases not matched to a gene. CDR3 coding DNA: TGTGCCAGCAGCCTGACAGGGGATAGCAATCAGCCCCAGCATTTT. It is translated as CASSLTGDSNQPQHF.

This chain uses TRBV28 with TRBJ2-7, with 9 bases that match TRBD1. Germline CDR1 reads MDHEN; CDR2 reads SYDVKM. This CDR3 has 15 amino acids. V trimming: 6 bases; J trimming: 4 bases; junction bases outside the gene matches: 10. The CDR3 bases are TGTGCCAGCAGCTACGTACAGGGGGCCCTGTACGAGCAGTACTTC. This codes for CASSYVQGALYEQYF. The variable domain in full, with the rest retrieved from reference TRBV28 and TRBJ2-7, is DVKVTQSSRYLVKRTGEKVFLECVQDMDHENMFWYRQDPGLGLRLIYFSYDVKMKEKGDIPEGYSVSREKKERFSLILESASTNQTSMYLCASSYVQGALYEQYFGPGTRLTVT.

V gene TRBV5-1 combines with J gene TRBJ2-4; no reliable D call. This CDR3 comprises 11 residues. The V end was cut by 4 bases, the J end by 5 bases, with 4 bases between. Germline lookup yields CDR1 SGHRS and CDR2 YFSETQ. The CDR3 is CASSLQNIQYF. The CDR3 region has the DNA TGCGCCAGCAGCCTTCAAAACATTCAGTACTTC.

This clone appeared a single time. The V call is TRBV5-1, the J call TRBJ2-3; 12 nucleotides match TRBD2. The V and J ends lost 1 base and 2 bases, in that order; junction bases with no gene match: 8. Germline lookup yields CDR1 SGHRS and CDR2 YFSETQ. The CDR3 contains 18 residues. The chain's CDR3 is CASSLPSGGAKDTDTQYF. Written as DNA, the CDR3 is TGCGCCAGCAGCTTGCCTAGCGGGGGGGCGAAGGACACAGATACGCAGTATTTT.

A note on this clone: The same CDR3 can be traced to other DNA sequences in this sample. The CDR3 nucleotides are TGTGCAAGTCGCTTAACACAGGGGAATCTCGGTTTGAGTGGCTACACCTTC. This gives the protein CASRLTQGNLGLSGYTF. This chain uses TRBV12-2 with TRBJ1-2; the table's TRBD1 call for D was not verified on the DNA. TRBV12-2 has pseudogene status. This CDR3 comprises 17 residues.

This clone was found a few times. This chain's CDR3 is CASSTADEQYF. DNA of the CDR3: TGTGCCAGCAGCACCGCTGATGAGCAGTACTTC. The chain links TRBV21-1 to TRBJ2-7. TRBV21-1 is flagged as a pseudogene. The CDR3 is 11 residues long.

This clone was observed a single time. The chain is built from TRBV7-9 and TRBJ2-5, with a weak D call TRBD1 (6 bases). From germline, CDR1 is SEHNR and CDR2 FQNEAQ (reference sequence). The CDR3 contains 14 residues. Trimming cost V 5 bases and J 7 bases, with 17 bases left between them. The CDR3: CASSPLFDRRTQYF. The CDR3 nucleotides are TGTGCCAGCAGCCCCCTATTTGACAGGCGGACCCAGTACTTC.

The rearrangement joins TRBV4-2 to TRBJ1-3; possibly TRBD1 for D (6 bases). V was clipped by 0 bases and J by 5 bases, with 17 bases between them. CDR1 is LGHNA and CDR2 is YNFKEQ in the germline V gene. The length of the CDR3 is 17 residues. The CDR3 DNA reads as TGTGCCAGCAGCCAAGATCGGTTCGCCAGGGGCCGAAACACCATATATTTT. Amino acids: CASSQDRFARGRNTIYF.

The rearrangement uses TRBV4-2 and TRBJ1-2; D remains unclear. This CDR3 is 16 amino acids long. Trimming shortened V by 4 bases and J by 4 bases, and 19 bases separated the two germline ends. Germline V lookup: CDR1 LGHNA, CDR2 YNFKEQ. The CDR3 sequence: CASSRNDGEGTYGYTF. The CDR3 DNA is TGTGCCAGCAGCCGAAATGACGGGGAGGGAACCTATGGCTACACCTTC.

The chain combines TRBV19 with TRBJ1-5, with 7 bases aligning to TRBD1. The CDR3 extends over 15 amino acids. Per the germline V gene, CDR1 is LNHDA and CDR2 is SQIVND (reference sequence). Trimming cost V 11 bases and J 4 bases; bases outside gene matches: 14. This CDR3 reads CARNRGAGQNQPQHF. The CDR3, as DNA: TGTGCCCGAAACAGGGGCGCGGGGCAAAATCAGCCCCAGCATTTT.

The V gene is TRBV19, the J gene TRBJ1-2, with D uncertain. The CDR3 contains 14 residues. Germline CDR1 LNHDA, CDR2 SQIVND (reference sequence). V was clipped by 4 bases and J by 3 bases, with 12 bases between them. This CDR3 is CASSRWNWDYGYTF. For the CDR3, the DNA is TGTGCCAGTAGTAGATGGAACTGGGACTATGGCTACACCTTC.

The rearrangement links TRBV25-1 to TRBJ2-3; D possibly matches TRBD1 or TRBD2 (5 bases each). The V gene's germline CDR1 is MGHDK and CDR2 SYGVNS. V dropped 0 bases and J dropped 0 bases, with 13 bases sitting between them. The CDR3 runs to 17 residues. The CDR3 loop reads CASSEYGAGHSTDTQYF. For the CDR3, the DNA is TGTGCCAGCAGTGAATACGGGGCGGGCCACAGCACAGATACGCAGTATTTT.

The rearrangement uses TRBV9 and TRBJ2-3, with D perhaps assigned TRBD1 or TRBD2 (5 bases each). Germline CDR1 SGDLS, CDR2 YYNGEE. The CDR3 runs 16 residues. Trimming took off 5 bases at V and 2 bases at J, with 18 bases between the two ends. CDR3 amino acids: CASSFPGLGATDTQYF. CDR3 coding DNA: TGTGCCAGCAGTTTCCCCGGCCTCGGGGCCACAGATACGCAGTATTTT.

The genes are TRBV6-1 and TRBJ1-4, with D maybe TRBD1 (6 bases). This CDR3 has 14 residues. Germline CDR1 is MNHNS and CDR2 is SASEGT. V lost 4 bases, J lost 2 bases, and 8 bases lay in between. The CDR3 reads CASSGQGTNEKLFF. The CDR3 DNA reads as TGTGCCAGCAGTGGCCAGGGGACTAATGAAAAACTGTTTTTT.

The V gene is TRBV6-5, the J gene TRBJ1-2; no reliable D call. Trimming pared 5 bases from V and 8 bases from J, leaving 15 bases between. Germline CDR1 and CDR2: MNHEY and SVGAGI. This CDR3 spans 13 amino acids. The CDR3 DNA reads as TGTGCCAGCAGTCGCGAAGAGCAGAGGGGCTACACCTTC. It specifies CASSREEQRGYTF.

This sequence joins TRBV11-2 and TRBJ1-4, with 7 bases matching TRBD1. The CDR3 has 15 residues. The germline CDR1 and CDR2 sequences are SGHAT and FQNNGV. Germline trimming cut 4 bases from V and 7 bases from J; bases unmatched to any gene: 9. The CDR3: CASSSTEGAREKLFF. As DNA, the CDR3 is TGTGCCAGCAGCTCGACAGAGGGGGCGCGTGAAAAACTGTTTTTT.

This clone was observed once. The CDR3 region has the DNA TGTGCCAGCAGCTTAGGGGGGACAGATACGCAGTATTTT. Its protein is CASSLGGTDTQYF. V gene TRBV11-2 combines with J gene TRBJ2-3; D could derive from TRBD1 or TRBD2 (5 bases each). The V end lost 1 base, the J end lost 3 bases, and 5 bases lay between the germline ends. CDR1 and CDR2 (germline): SGHAT, FQNNGV. There are 13 residues in the CDR3.

The chain has TRBV27 and TRBJ2-3; TRBD1 aligns across 10 bases. Germline trimming cut 5 bases from V and 0 bases from J; bases unmatched to any gene: 11. The germline CDR1 and CDR2 sequences are MNHEY and SMNVEV (reference sequence). CDR3 size: 18 residues. CDR3 residues: CASSLRTGGFPSTDTQYF. Here the CDR3 DNA reads TGTGCCAGCAGTCTCAGGACAGGGGGGTTCCCTAGCACAGATACGCAGTATTTT.

This clone was seen once. The chain employs TRBV28 and TRBJ2-5; 7 bases fit TRBD2. With 5 bases clipped from V and 5 bases from J, the junction kept 14 bases outside the gene matches. The CDR3 length is 16 residues. Germline V lookup: CDR1 MDHEN, CDR2 SYDVKM. Here the CDR3 DNA reads TGTGCCAGCAGTCCCCTGGGGGGGGTGCTCGGTGAGACCCAGTACTTC. Translation gives CASSPLGGVLGETQYF.

This clone turned up a few times. The rearrangement joins TRBV2 to TRBJ1-5, with unresolved D. The V gene lost 2 bases and the J gene lost 0 bases, with 8 bases spanning the gap. The CDR3 runs 15 residues. Germline V CDR1 and CDR2: SNHLY, FYNNEI. CDR3 bases: TGTGCCAGCAGTGAAAAGGGATATAGCAATCAGCCCCAGCATTTT. Translation: CASSEKGYSNQPQHF.

This chain connects TRBV30 to TRBJ1-4; no clear D. The CDR3 sequence is 16 residues long. Germline V gives CDR1 GTSNPN, CDR2 SVGIG (reference sequence). Trimming removed 0 bases at V and 0 bases at J, with 11 bases between. The CDR3 DNA follows: TGTGCCTGGAGTGTGCTTGCCCGAGCAACTAATGAAAAACTGTTTTTT. Amino acids: CAWSVLARATNEKLFF.

The chain couples TRBV28 to TRBJ2-1, with D uncertain. The germline gives CDR1 MDHEN, CDR2 SYDVKM. The CDR3 consists of 15 residues. V lost 6 bases and J 3 bases, leaving 15 bases between the germline ends. The CDR3 reads CASSSGVALYNEQFF. DNA of the CDR3: TGTGCCAGCAGCTCAGGTGTAGCCCTCTACAATGAGCAGTTCTTC.